The 25 T cell receptor beta chains presented below share a single source sample, sequenced in a study of OX40 agonist ivuxolimab in advanced cancers. Receptors were amplified or captured by the immunoSEQ multiplex PCR assay. In its TCRdb copy, this immuneACCESS table keeps in-frame sequences only and misses some clones. Where compared with another copy, unresolved V genes explain less than half of these, and the others have no known cause. Present in this sample are 60,000 to 90,000 clones, about 81% of which were seen just once. The ten largest clones take up 5% of the sample. Sequenced here: CD4+ or CD8+ T cells sorted from blood, sampled in a trial of the OX40 agonist ivuxolimab. The receptors here all came from an adult with an advanced solid tumor such as melanoma, head and neck, liver or kidney cancer.

The rearrangement uses TRBV6-1 and TRBJ2-7; no reliable D call. V was cut by 1 base and J by 0 bases, with 10 bases left in between. From germline, CDR1 is MNHNS and CDR2 SASEGT. The CDR3 is 15 amino acids. This chain's CDR3 is CASSEGDWTSYEQYF. CDR3 nucleotide sequence: TGTGCCAGCAGTGAAGGAGACTGGACCTCCTACGAGCAGTACTTC.

The chain carries TRBV7-9 and TRBJ2-1, with TRBD2 matching over 7 bases. Germline assignment: CDR1 SEHNR and CDR2 FQNEAQ (reference sequence). The CDR3 is made up of 14 amino acids. J lost 4 bases, V lost 1 base, and 1 base had no gene match. CDR3 region: CASSLGTSYNEQFF. CDR3 DNA sequence: TGTGCCAGCAGCTTAGGGACTAGTTACAATGAGCAGTTCTTC.

CDR3 nucleotide sequence: TGTGCCATCAGTGAGGGACAGGGGACGGGGGAGCTGTTTTTT. Its protein product is CAISEGQGTGELFF. The V call is TRBV10-3, the J call TRBJ2-2; 9 nucleotides align to TRBD1. Germline CDR1 reads ENHRY; CDR2 reads SYGVKD. Trimming cost V 2 bases and J 8 bases; bases outside gene matches: 3. The CDR3 is 14 residues long.

V is TRBV10-2 and J is TRBJ1-5, with D possibly being TRBD1 (6 bases). V lost 6 bases, J lost 6 bases, and 15 bases lay in between. This CDR3 is built from 14 residues. The germline gives CDR1 WSHSY, CDR2 SAAADI. CDR3 residues: CASREDRPTQPQHF. In DNA, the CDR3 is TGCGCCAGCAGAGAAGACAGGCCAACTCAGCCCCAGCATTTT.

This chain connects TRBV6-6 to TRBJ2-5; 7 positions match TRBD2. This CDR3 spans 15 amino acids. Germline loops: CDR1 MNHNY, CDR2 SVGAGI (reference sequence). The V gene end was trimmed by 0 bases and the J gene end by 4 bases; junction bases not matched to a gene: 5. The CDR3 DNA reads as TGTGCCAGCAGTTACTCTGCGGGAGTGGGAGAGACCCAGTACTTC. This gives the protein CASSYSAGVGETQYF.

The gene calls are TRBV19 and TRBJ2-2; TRBD2 is a possible D gene (5 bases). The V gene's germline CDR1 is LNHDA and CDR2 SQIVND (reference sequence). The V end was cut by 1 base, the J end by 4 bases, with 10 bases between. The CDR3 consists of 15 residues. CDR3 sequence: CASSIGGSTTGELFF. CDR3 coding DNA: TGTGCCAGTAGTATAGGAGGGTCGACCACCGGGGAGCTGTTTTTT.

This rearrangement joins TRBV5-8 to TRBJ2-4, with D uncertain. Germline V lookup: CDR1 SGHTS, CDR2 YDEGEE. CDR3 size: 9 residues. V lost 3 bases and J 14 bases, leaving 6 bases between the germline ends. The CDR3 sequence is CASSSFKYF. As DNA, the CDR3 is TGTGCCAGCAGCTCCTTTAAGTACTTC.

This clone was picked up a small number of times. J is TRBJ2-1 and V is TRBV4-3, with 7 positions matching TRBD2. V trimming: 0 bases; J trimming: 7 bases; junction bases outside the gene matches: 15. CDR1 is LGHNA and CDR2 is YSLEER in the germline V gene. The CDR3 extends over 18 amino acids. The CDR3 is CASSQEVPRTSYRNEQFF. The CDR3, as DNA: TGCGCCAGCAGCCAAGAGGTCCCCCGGACTAGTTACAGGAATGAGCAGTTCTTC.

The gene calls are TRBV2 and TRBJ2-1, with TRBD1 identical over 8 bases. The CDR3 covers 15 residues. The V gene's germline CDR1 is SNHLY and CDR2 FYNNEI. Trimming at V came to 4 bases and at J to 3 bases, leaving 5 bases not matched to a gene. The CDR3 DNA reads as TGTGCCAGCAGTGCACGACAGGGGTTCTACAATGAGCAGTTCTTC. Its translation is CASSARQGFYNEQFF.

This clone was seen once. The CDR3 is CASSRPGGWDSNYGYTF. CDR3 nucleotides: TGTGCCAGCAGCCGCCCAGGGGGGTGGGATTCTAACTATGGCTACACCTTC. This chain connects TRBV11-2 to TRBJ1-2, with 7 nucleotides matching TRBD1. From germline, CDR1 is SGHAT and CDR2 FQNNGV. The V segment lost 5 bases and the J segment 0 bases; nucleotides outside the gene matches: 12. The CDR3 consists of 17 residues.

V and J are TRBV7-9 and TRBJ1-2; 9 positions match TRBD1. With 0 bases clipped from V and 2 bases from J, the junction kept 4 bases outside the gene matches. From germline, CDR1 is SEHNR and CDR2 FQNEAQ (reference sequence). CDR3 length equals 16 residues. The CDR3: CASSLAGTGTNYGYTF. In DNA form, the CDR3 reads TGTGCCAGCAGCTTAGCGGGGACAGGGACGAACTATGGCTACACCTTC.

The CDR3 sequence: CASSLAPGARGNTIYF. The CDR3 DNA is TGCGCCAGCAGCTTGGCCCCGGGGGCGAGGGGAAACACCATATATTTT. This chain joins TRBV5-1 and TRBJ1-3; a possible D gene is TRBD1 (6 bases). The ends were cut back, 0 bases at V and 4 bases at J, with 14 bases in the middle. The CDR3 is 16 residues long. Germline V gives CDR1 SGHRS, CDR2 YFSETQ.

The rearrangement uses TRBV4-1 and TRBJ2-5, with TRBD2 matching 9 bases. CDR3 length: 17 amino acids. The V segment lost 4 bases and the J segment 2 bases; nucleotides outside the gene matches: 11. Germline V gene sequence: CDR1 MGHRA, CDR2 YSYEKL. For the CDR3, the DNA is TGCGCCAGCAGCCGAAAAACCACTAGCGGGTTACAAGAGACCCAGTACTTC. It specifies CASSRKTTSGLQETQYF.

The chain links TRBV5-1 to TRBJ2-5; TRBD2 matches at 12 bases. The CDR3 consists of 14 residues. With 5 bases clipped from V and 3 bases from J, the junction kept 2 bases outside the gene matches. Germline V gene lookup returns CDR1 SGHRS and CDR2 YFSETQ. In DNA, the CDR3 is TGCGCCAGCAGTCTAGCGGGGGGGAAAGAGACCCAGTACTTC. This gives the protein CASSLAGGKETQYF.

V usage is TRBV15 and J usage is TRBJ1-5; 8 positions agree with TRBD1. Trimming took 3 bases from V and 2 from J; bases not matched to a gene: 3. The CDR3 is 15 amino acids. Germline values: CDR1 LNHNV, CDR2 YYDKDF (reference sequence). The CDR3 bases are TGTGCCACCAGCAGGGACAGGGATGGCAATCAGCCCCAGCATTTT. This translates into CATSRDRDGNQPQHF.

The J gene is TRBJ1-1, the V gene TRBV19; D is possibly TRBD1 (5 bases). Trimming took off 6 bases at V and 4 bases at J, with 18 bases between the two ends. Per the germline V gene, CDR1 is LNHDA and CDR2 is SQIVND (reference sequence). This CDR3 has 15 residues. CDR3 in DNA: TGTGCCAGTAGCTCCCGAGGGCAGGGACCCACTGAAGCTTTCTTT. Encoded protein: CASSSRGQGPTEAFF. The full variable domain, rest sourced from reference TRBV19 and TRBJ1-1, is DGGITQSPKYLFRKEGQNVTLSCEQNLNHDAMYWYRQDPGQGLRLIYYSQIVNDFQKGDIAEGYSVSREKKESFPLTVTSAQKNPTAFYLCASSSRGQGPTEAFFGQGTRLTVV.

This clone was seen a handful of times. V usage is TRBV5-4 and J usage is TRBJ2-7; D remains unclear. The CDR3 runs 15 residues. The V gene's germline CDR1 is SGHNT and CDR2 YYREEE (reference sequence). The V end was cut by 3 bases, the J end by 0 bases, with 13 bases between. The DNA of the CDR3 is TGTGCCAGCAGCTCCTACACCTCCAGCTCCTACGAGCAGTACTTC. This codes for CASSSYTSSSYEQYF.

This sequence joins TRBV4-1 and TRBJ1-1, with a weak D call TRBD1 (5 bases). Looked up from germline, CDR1 is MGHRA and CDR2 is YSYEKL. The ends were cut back, 2 bases at V and 4 bases at J, with 14 bases in the middle. This CDR3 contains 15 residues. CDR3 loop: CASSQSTAGGTEAFF. DNA for the CDR3: TGCGCCAGCAGCCAATCAACTGCGGGGGGCACTGAAGCTTTCTTT.

The chain carries TRBV7-3 and TRBJ2-1, with TRBD2 matching over 14 bases. Unmatched junction bases numbered 11, after V lost 5 bases and J lost 8 bases. The CDR3 consists of 17 residues. The germline V gene encodes CDR1 SGHTA and CDR2 FQGTGA. The CDR3 DNA reads as TGTGCCAGCAGCCAGGGGACTAGCGGGAGCGGGCAGGATGAGCAGTTCTTC. Encoded protein: CASSQGTSGSGQDEQFF.

This clone was recorded once. The chain uses TRBV5-6 and TRBJ2-5, with D perhaps matching TRBD2 (5 bases). Per germline, CDR1 SGHDT and CDR2 YYEEEE. Trimming left V 4 bases short and J 2 bases short, with 15 bases between. CDR3 length: 15 amino acids. The DNA of the CDR3 is TGTGCCAGCAGCCAGAGCCCGGGATCACAAGAGACCCAGTACTTC. Protein product: CASSQSPGSQETQYF.

The chain couples TRBV11-2 to TRBJ2-5; possibly TRBD2 for D (6 bases). CDR3 length: 13 residues. Trimming took 0 bases from V and 5 from J, leaving 7 bases between them. The V gene's germline CDR1 is SGHAT and CDR2 FQNNGV. CDR3: CASSLDGRETQYF. CDR3 DNA: TGTGCCAGCAGCTTAGATGGGAGGGAGACCCAGTACTTC.

The chain recombines TRBV7-2 with TRBJ2-3; 7 bases map to TRBD2. Per germline, CDR1 SGHTA and CDR2 FQGNSA. This CDR3 region has 13 residues. V was clipped by 3 bases and J by 5 bases; unmatched bases: 2. This CDR3 is CASSFAGEDTQYF. CDR3 bases: TGTGCCAGCAGCTTCGCGGGAGAAGATACGCAGTATTTT.

Here the CDR3 reads CASSLDRVGYNEQFF. The CDR3, as DNA: TGTGCCAGCAGCTTAGACAGGGTAGGCTACAATGAGCAGTTCTTC. The chain combines TRBV11-3 with TRBJ2-1, with D possibly TRBD1 on 5 matching bases. CDR3 length: 15 amino acids. The germline gives CDR1 SGHNT, CDR2 YENEEA. V lost 0 bases, J lost 3 bases, and 9 bases lay in between.

This clone has just a few counts. This rearrangement joins TRBV6-5 to TRBJ1-2; no clear D. Germline V gene data show CDR1 as MNHEY and CDR2 as SVGAGI. This CDR3 is 14 amino acids long. V lost 0 bases, J lost 4 bases, and 9 bases lay in between. CDR3: CASSYSLGIYGYTF. Written as DNA, the CDR3 is TGTGCCAGCAGTTACTCTCTGGGGATCTATGGCTACACCTTC.

The rearrangement uses TRBV5-6 and TRBJ2-3; maybe TRBD1 (5 bases). Germline CDR1 reads SGHDT; CDR2 reads YYEEEE. The CDR3 sequence is 13 residues long. Trimming left V 5 bases short and J 6 bases short, with 13 bases between. CDR3: CASSFRAGDTQYF. In nucleotides, the CDR3 is TGTGCCAGCAGTTTCAGGGCAGGGGATACGCAGTATTTT.